The 3 T cell receptor beta chains reported below all come from one sample, sequenced in a study of blood T cell repertoires in COVID-19. Data came from immunoSEQ multiplex PCR; TCRdb stores just in-frame clones and leaves some out. Here the sample spans 250,000 to 300,000 clones, approximately 91% being singletons. The sequenced sample consisted of peripheral blood. Every receptor here comes from a woman in her 30s with acute or convalescent COVID-19.

The chain combines TRBV5-4 with TRBJ2-5, with D perhaps TRBD1 (6 bases). The CDR3 sequence is 14 residues long. Trimming stripped 4 bases from V and 4 bases from J, with 14 bases between. Germline-derived CDR1 and CDR2 are SGHNT and YYREEE (reference sequence). Here the CDR3 reads CASSVRGLGETQYF. The CDR3, as DNA: TGTGCCAGCAGCGTGAGGGGGTTGGGAGAGACCCAGTACTTC.

The chain has TRBV9 and TRBJ1-6; D is unresolved. Germline CDR1 reads SGDLS; CDR2 reads YYNGEE. CDR3 size: 15 residues. The V and J ends lost 0 bases and 6 bases respectively, with 10 bases between them. CDR3 region: CASSVAPGFNSPLHF. The CDR3 DNA follows: TGTGCCAGCAGCGTAGCCCCAGGATTTAATTCACCCCTCCACTTT.

The rearrangement uses TRBV29-1 and TRBJ2-7; tentatively, D is TRBD1 (6 bases). CDR3 length: 14 residues. The V end was cut by 3 bases, the J end by 1 base, with 13 bases between. Germline-derived CDR1 and CDR2 are SQVTM and ANQGSEA. CDR3 region: CSVEGDRFSYEQYF. In DNA, the CDR3 is TGCAGCGTTGAGGGCGACAGGTTTTCCTACGAGCAGTACTTC.